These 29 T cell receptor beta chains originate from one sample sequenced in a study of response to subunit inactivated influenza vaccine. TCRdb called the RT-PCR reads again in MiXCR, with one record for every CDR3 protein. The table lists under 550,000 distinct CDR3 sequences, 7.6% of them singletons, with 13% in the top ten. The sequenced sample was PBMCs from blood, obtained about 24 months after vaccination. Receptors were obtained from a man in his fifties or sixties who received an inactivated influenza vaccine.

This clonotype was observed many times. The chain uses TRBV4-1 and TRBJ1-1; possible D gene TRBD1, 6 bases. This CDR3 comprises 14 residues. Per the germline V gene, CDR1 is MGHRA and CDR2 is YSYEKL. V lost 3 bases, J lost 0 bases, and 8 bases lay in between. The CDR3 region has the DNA TGCGCCAGCAGCCAGGGGGGCCTGAACACTGAAGCTTTCTTT. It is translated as CASSQGGLNTEAFF.

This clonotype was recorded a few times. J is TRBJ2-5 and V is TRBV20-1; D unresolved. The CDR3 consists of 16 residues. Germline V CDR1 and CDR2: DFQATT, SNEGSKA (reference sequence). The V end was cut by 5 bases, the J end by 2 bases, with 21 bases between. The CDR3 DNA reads TGCAGTGCTTCTCCCTTGCTTGAGAGCAGGCAAGAGACCCAGTACTTC. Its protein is CSASPLLESRQETQYF.

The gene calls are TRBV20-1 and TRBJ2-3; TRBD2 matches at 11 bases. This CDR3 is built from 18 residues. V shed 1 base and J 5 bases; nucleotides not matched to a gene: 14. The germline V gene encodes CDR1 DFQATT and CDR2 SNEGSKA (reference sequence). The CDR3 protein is CSARAILAGALWEDTQYF. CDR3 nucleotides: TGCAGTGCTAGAGCTATACTAGCGGGGGCCCTTTGGGAAGATACGCAGTATTTT.

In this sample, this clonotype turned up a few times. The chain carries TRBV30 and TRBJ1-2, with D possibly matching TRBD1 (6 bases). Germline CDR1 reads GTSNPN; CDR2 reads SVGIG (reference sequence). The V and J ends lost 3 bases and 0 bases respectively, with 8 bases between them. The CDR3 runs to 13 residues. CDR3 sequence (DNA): TGTGCCTGGAGGGGGGCGTCTAACTATGGCTACACCTTC. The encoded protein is CAWRGASNYGYTF.

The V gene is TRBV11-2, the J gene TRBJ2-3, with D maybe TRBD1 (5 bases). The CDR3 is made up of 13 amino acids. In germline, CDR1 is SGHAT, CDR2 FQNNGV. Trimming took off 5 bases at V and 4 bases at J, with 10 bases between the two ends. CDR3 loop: CASSHDRPDTQYF. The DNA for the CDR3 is TGTGCCAGCAGCCACGACAGACCAGATACGCAGTATTTT.

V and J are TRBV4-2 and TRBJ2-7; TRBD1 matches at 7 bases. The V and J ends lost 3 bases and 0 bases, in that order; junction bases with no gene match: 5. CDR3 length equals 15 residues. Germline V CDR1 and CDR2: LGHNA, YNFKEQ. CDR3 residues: CASSQDRTNSYEQYF. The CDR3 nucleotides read TGTGCCAGCAGCCAGGACAGGACAAACTCCTACGAGCAGTACTTC.

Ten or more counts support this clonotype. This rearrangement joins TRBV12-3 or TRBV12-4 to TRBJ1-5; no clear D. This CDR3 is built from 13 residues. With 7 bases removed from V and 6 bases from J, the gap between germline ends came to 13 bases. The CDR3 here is CASTTNRFQPQHF. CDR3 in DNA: TGTGCCAGCACTACCAACCGTTTTCAGCCCCAGCATTTT.

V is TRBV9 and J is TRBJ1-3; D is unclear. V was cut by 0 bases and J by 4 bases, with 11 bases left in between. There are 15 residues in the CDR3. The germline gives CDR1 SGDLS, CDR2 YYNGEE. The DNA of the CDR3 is TGTGCCAGCAGCGTAGATTTGGCAGCCGGAAACACCATATATTTT. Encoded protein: CASSVDLAAGNTIYF. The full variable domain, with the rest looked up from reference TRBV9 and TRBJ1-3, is DSGVTQTPKHLITATGQRVTLRCSPRSGDLSVYWYQQSLDQGLQFLIQYYNGEERAKGNILERFSAQQFPDLHSELNLSSLELGDSALYFCASSVDLAAGNTIYFGEGSWLTVV.

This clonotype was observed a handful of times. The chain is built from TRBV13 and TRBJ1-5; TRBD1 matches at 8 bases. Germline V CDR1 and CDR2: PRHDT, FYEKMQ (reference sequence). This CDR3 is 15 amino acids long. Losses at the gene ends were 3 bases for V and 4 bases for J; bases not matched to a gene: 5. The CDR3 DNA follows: TGTGCCAGCAGCTTCTCTAGGACAGGGAATCAGCCCCAGCATTTT. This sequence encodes CASSFSRTGNQPQHF.

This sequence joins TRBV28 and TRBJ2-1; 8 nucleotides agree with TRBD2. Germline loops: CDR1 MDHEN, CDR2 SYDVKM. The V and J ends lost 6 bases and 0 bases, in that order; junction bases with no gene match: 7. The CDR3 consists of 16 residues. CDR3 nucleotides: TGTGCCAGCAGGAGAACTAGCGGCGGCTCCTACAATGAGCAGTTCTTC. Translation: CASRRTSGGSYNEQFF.

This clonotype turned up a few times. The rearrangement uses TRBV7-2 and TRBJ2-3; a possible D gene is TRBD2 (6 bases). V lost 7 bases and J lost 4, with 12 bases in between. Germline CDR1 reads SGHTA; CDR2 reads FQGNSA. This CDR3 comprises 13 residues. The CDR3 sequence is CASTFGGPDTQYF. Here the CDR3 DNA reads TGTGCCAGCACCTTTGGAGGGCCAGATACGCAGTATTTT.

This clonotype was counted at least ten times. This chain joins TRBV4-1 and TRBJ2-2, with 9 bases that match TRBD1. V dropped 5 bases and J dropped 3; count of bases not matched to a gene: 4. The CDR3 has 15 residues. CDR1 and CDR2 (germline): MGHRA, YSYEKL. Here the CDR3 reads CASSIQGADTGELFF. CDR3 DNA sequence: TGCGCCAGCAGCATACAGGGGGCGGACACCGGGGAGCTGTTTTTT.

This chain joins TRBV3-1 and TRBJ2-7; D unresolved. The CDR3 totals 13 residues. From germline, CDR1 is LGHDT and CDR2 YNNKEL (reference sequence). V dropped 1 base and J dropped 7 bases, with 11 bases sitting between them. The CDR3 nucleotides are TGTGCCAGCAGCCAAGCACGGTTGGGGGAGCAGTACTTC. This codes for CASSQARLGEQYF.

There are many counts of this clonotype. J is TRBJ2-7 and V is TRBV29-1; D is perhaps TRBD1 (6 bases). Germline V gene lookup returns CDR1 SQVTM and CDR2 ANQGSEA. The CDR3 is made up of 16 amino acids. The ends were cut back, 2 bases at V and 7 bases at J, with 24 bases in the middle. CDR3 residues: CSVEQPTGTSGGEQYF. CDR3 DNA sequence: TGCAGCGTTGAACAACCGACCGGGACATCGGGCGGGGAGCAGTACTTC.

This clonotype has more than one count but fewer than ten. CDR3 coding DNA: TGCAGTGCTAGAGGATCAGCGGACTATGGCTACACCTTC. Its translation is CSARGSADYGYTF. The V and J genes are TRBV20-1 and TRBJ1-2; D is undetermined. Trimming removed 1 base at V and 3 bases at J, with 9 bases between. Germline loops: CDR1 DFQATT, CDR2 SNEGSKA (reference sequence). The CDR3 loop spans 13 amino acids.

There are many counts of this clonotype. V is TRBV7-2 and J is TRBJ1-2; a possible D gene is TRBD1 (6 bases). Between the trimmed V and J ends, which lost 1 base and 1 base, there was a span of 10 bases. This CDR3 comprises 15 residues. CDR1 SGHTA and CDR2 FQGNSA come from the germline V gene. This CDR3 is CASSLGRGLNYGYTF. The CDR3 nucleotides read TGTGCCAGCAGCTTAGGCAGGGGCCTTAACTATGGCTACACCTTC. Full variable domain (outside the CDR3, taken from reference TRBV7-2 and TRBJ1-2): GAGVSQSPSNKVTEKGKDVELRCDPISGHTALYWYRQSLGQGLEFLIYFQGNSAPDKSGLPSDRFSAERTGGSVSTLTIQRTQQEDSAVYLCASSLGRGLNYGYTFGSGTRLTVV.

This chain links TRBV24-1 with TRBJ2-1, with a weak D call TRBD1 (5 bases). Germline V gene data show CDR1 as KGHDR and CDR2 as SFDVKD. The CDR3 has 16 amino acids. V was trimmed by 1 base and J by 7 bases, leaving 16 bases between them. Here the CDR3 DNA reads TGTGCCACCAGTGATTTCCCCGGGCCTGCAGGGAATGAGCAGTTCTTC. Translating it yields CATSDFPGPAGNEQFF.

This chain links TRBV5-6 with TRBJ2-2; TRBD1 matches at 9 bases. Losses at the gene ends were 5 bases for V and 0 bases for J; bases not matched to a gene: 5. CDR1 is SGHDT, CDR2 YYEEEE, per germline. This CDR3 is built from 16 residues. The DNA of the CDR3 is TGTGCCAGCAGGAACCGGGACAGGGCGAACACCGGGGAGCTGTTTTTT. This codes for CASRNRDRANTGELFF.

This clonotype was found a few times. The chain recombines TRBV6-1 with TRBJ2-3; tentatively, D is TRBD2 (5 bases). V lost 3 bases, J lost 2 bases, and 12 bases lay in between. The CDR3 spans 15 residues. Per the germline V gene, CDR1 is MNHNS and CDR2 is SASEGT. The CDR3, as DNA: TGTGCCAGCAGTGATCTTGAGGGTTTCACAGATACGCAGTATTTT. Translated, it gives CASSDLEGFTDTQYF.

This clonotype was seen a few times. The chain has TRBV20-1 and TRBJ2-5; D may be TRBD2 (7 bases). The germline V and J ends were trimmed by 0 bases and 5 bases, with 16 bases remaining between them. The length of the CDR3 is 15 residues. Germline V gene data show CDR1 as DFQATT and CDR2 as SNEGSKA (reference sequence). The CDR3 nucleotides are TGCAGTGCTAGAGATGGGGGGGGGCCCGGGGAGACCCAGTACTTC. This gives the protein CSARDGGGPGETQYF.

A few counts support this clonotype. The CDR3 spells CASSEFGGGSYEQYF. CDR3 DNA sequence: TGTGCCAGCAGTGAATTTGGCGGGGGGTCGTACGAGCAGTACTTC. This chain uses TRBV25-1 with TRBJ2-7; 8 positions match TRBD2. The CDR3 contains 15 residues. The germline gives CDR1 MGHDK, CDR2 SYGVNS. Trimming took 1 base from V and 4 from J; bases not matched to a gene: 6.

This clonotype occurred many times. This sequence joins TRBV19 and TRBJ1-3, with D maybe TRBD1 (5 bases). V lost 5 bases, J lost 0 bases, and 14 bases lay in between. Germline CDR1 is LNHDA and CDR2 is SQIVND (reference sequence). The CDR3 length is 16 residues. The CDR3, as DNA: TGTGCCAGTAGTGCCTTACGGGGGATCTCTGGAAACACCATATATTTT. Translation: CASSALRGISGNTIYF. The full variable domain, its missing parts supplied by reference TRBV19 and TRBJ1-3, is DGGITQSPKYLFRKEGQNVTLSCEQNLNHDAMYWYRQDPGQGLRLIYYSQIVNDFQKGDIAEGYSVSREKKESFPLTVTSAQKNPTAFYLCASSALRGISGNTIYFGEGSWLTVV.

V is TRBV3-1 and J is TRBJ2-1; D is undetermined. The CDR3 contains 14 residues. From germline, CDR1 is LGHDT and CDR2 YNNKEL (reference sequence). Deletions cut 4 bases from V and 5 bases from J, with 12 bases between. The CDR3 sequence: CASSPSVLNNEQFF. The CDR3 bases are TGTGCCAGCAGCCCGTCAGTCCTTAACAATGAGCAGTTCTTC.

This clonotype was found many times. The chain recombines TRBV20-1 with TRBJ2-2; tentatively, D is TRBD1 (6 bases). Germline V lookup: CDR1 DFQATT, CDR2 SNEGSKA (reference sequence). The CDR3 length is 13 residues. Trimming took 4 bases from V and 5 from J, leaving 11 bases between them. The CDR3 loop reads CSATYTGTGELFF. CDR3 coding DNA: TGCAGTGCTACATATACAGGGACCGGGGAGCTGTTTTTT.

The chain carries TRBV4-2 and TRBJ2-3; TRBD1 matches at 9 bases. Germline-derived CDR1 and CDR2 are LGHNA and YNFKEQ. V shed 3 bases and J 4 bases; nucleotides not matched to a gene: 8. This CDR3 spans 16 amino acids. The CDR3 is CASSHESGQGPDTQYF. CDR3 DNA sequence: TGTGCCAGCAGCCATGAATCGGGACAGGGTCCAGATACGCAGTATTTT.

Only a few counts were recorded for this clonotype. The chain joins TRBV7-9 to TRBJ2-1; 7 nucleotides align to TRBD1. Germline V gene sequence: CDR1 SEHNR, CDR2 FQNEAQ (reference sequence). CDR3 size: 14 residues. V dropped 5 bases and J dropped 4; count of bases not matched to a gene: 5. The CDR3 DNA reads TGTGCCAGCAGCGATGGGACAGTATACAATGAGCAGTTCTTC. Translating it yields CASSDGTVYNEQFF.

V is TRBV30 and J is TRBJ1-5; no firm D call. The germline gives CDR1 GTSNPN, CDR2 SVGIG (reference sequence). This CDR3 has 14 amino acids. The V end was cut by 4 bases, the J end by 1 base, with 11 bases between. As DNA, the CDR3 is TGTGCCTGGACCCCACAGAACAGCAATCAGCCCCAGCATTTT. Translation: CAWTPQNSNQPQHF.

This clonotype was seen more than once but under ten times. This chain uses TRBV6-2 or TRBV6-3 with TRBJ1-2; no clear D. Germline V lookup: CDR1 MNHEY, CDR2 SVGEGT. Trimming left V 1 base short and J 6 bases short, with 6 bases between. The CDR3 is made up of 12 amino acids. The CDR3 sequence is CASSYLGDGYTF. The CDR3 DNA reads TGTGCCAGCAGTTACTTGGGTGATGGCTACACCTTC.

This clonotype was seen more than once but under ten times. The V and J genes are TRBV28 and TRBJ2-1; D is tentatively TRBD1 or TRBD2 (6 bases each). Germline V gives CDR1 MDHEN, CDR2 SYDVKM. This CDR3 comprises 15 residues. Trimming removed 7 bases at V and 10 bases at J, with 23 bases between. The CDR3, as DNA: TGTGCCAGCACCTCGGGTGGAGGGGGTATAGGGGAGCAGTTCTTC. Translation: CASTSGGGGIGEQFF.